The 15 T cell receptor beta chains presented below share a single source sample, sequenced in a study of blood T cells in healthy people across ages. A sample-barcoded 5' primer and a J-beta primer mix were used in a second PCR of roughly 7 to 12 cycles. In TCRdb, the 5' RACE reads were re-called with MiXCR into one record per CDR3 protein. Of about 680,000 distinct CDR3 sequences listed, approximately 49% were seen once; the top ten hold 30% to 40%. Sequencing input: blood. These receptors were collected from a woman in her fifties or sixties in good health.

The rearrangement uses TRBV14 and TRBJ2-7, with TRBD2 matching over 12 bases. CDR3 length: 15 amino acids. The germline V gene encodes CDR1 SGHDN and CDR2 FVKESK. Germline trimming cut 2 bases from V and 7 bases from J; bases unmatched to any gene: 6. In nucleotides, the CDR3 is TGTGCCAGCAGCCAACCGGGACTAGCGGGTTTTGAGCAGTACTTC. Translation gives CASSQPGLAGFEQYF. Complete variable domain (other parts from reference TRBV14 and TRBJ2-7): EAGVTQFPSHSVIEKGQTVTLRCDPISGHDNLYWYRRVMGKEIKFLLHFVKESKQDESGMPNNRFLAERTGGTYSTLKVQPAELEDSGVYFCASSQPGLAGFEQYFGPGTRLTVT.

This chain uses TRBV12-3 or TRBV12-4 with TRBJ1-2; D perhaps matches TRBD1 (6 bases). Trimming removed 5 bases from V and 0 bases from J, with 19 bases in between. The CDR3 is 17 residues long. CDR3 sequence (DNA): TGTGCCAGCAGTCGCCTGCTGGACAGACCCGCTAACTATGGCTACACCTTC. This codes for CASSRLLDRPANYGYTF.

This clonotype was seen more than once but under ten times. V gene TRBV27 combines with J gene TRBJ2-4; D is perhaps TRBD1 (6 bases). CDR1 is MNHEY and CDR2 is SMNVEV in the germline V gene (reference sequence). This CDR3 is built from 15 residues. V was shortened by 5 bases and J by 2 bases, with 13 bases between the two germline ends. The CDR3 sequence is CASSNRDESKNIQYF. CDR3 nucleotides: TGTGCCAGCAGTAACAGGGACGAGTCCAAAAACATTCAGTACTTC.

In this sample, this clonotype turned up a few times. The chain employs TRBV20-1 and TRBJ2-3; a possible D gene is TRBD1 (6 bases). Germline CDR1 is DFQATT and CDR2 is SNEGSKA (reference sequence). V lost 6 bases and J 6 bases, leaving 16 bases between the germline ends. CDR3 size: 13 residues. CDR3 region: CSAIRTEVDTQYF. The CDR3 region has the DNA TGCAGTGCAATCCGGACAGAAGTGGATACGCAGTATTTT.

About this clonotype itself: An end of the junction does not agree with germline; a read error may underlie this. This chain uses TRBV7-6 with TRBJ2-3; 10 bases are a match to TRBD2. CDR1 and CDR2 from the germline V gene are SGHVS and FNYEAQ. The CDR3 spans 16 residues. The CDR3 DNA reads TGTGCCGGCAGCTTAGTAGCGGGAGGCCGCACAGATACGCAGTATTTT. Protein sequence: CAGSLVAGGRTDTQYF.

This clonotype was counted only a few times. This chain links TRBV29-1 with TRBJ2-7; D is possibly TRBD2 (5 bases). The CDR3 spans 12 residues. V shed 1 base and J shed 5 bases, with 9 bases lying between them. CDR1 is SQVTM and CDR2 is ANQGSEA in the germline V gene. For the CDR3, the DNA is TGCAGCGTTGAAGTAGGTAGCGACGAGCAGTACTTC. It translates to CSVEVGSDEQYF.

V is TRBV2 and J is TRBJ1-1, with TRBD1 matching over 9 bases. Germline loops: CDR1 SNHLY, CDR2 FYNNEI. This CDR3 has 14 residues. The V gene end was trimmed by 5 bases and the J gene end by 7 bases; junction bases not matched to a gene: 8. CDR3 in amino acids: CASSPRDRANEAFF. DNA of the CDR3: TGTGCCAGCAGTCCTCGGGACAGGGCCAATGAAGCTTTCTTT.

This CDR3 reads CASSLDRGDSYEQYF. CDR3 coding DNA: TGTGCCAGCAGCCTGGACAGGGGAGACTCCTACGAGCAGTACTTC. The genes are TRBV12-3 or TRBV12-4 and TRBJ2-7, with 9 positions matching TRBD1. The length of the CDR3 is 15 residues. J gave up 0 bases and V 6 bases, and 6 bases lay outside the gene matches.

V and J are TRBV27 and TRBJ2-5; TRBD1 matches 10 bases. The germline gives CDR1 MNHEY, CDR2 SMNVEV (reference sequence). J was trimmed by 4 bases and V by 6 bases; bases with no gene match: 14. This CDR3 is 17 amino acids long. The CDR3 bases are TGTGCCAGCAGCGGCTGGGCCGGGACAGGGGTAGGAGAGACCCAGTACTTC. This encodes CASSGWAGTGVGETQYF.

The V gene is TRBV6-4, the J gene TRBJ2-2; TRBD2 agrees at 7 bases. The germline V gene encodes CDR1 MRHNA and CDR2 SNTAGT. With V trimmed by 2 bases and J by 0 bases, 3 bases remained unmatched. The length of the CDR3 is 16 residues. The CDR3 protein is CASSDSSGSNTGELFF. The DNA for the CDR3 is TGTGCCAGCAGTGACAGTAGCGGGTCGAACACCGGGGAGCTGTTTTTT.

The chain carries TRBV7-3 and TRBJ2-1; 7 nucleotides line up with TRBD1. The last part of the DNA fits TRBJ2-7 better; the J call may be wrong. CDR3 length: 17 amino acids. Germline V gives CDR1 SGHTA, CDR2 FQGTGA. CDR3 sequence reads: CASSSSSGGKSYNEQYF. CDR3 bases: TGTGCCAGCAGCTCCAGTTCAGGGGGAAAGTCCTACAATGAGCAGTACTTC.

This clonotype has only a few counts. This chain connects TRBV20-1 to TRBJ2-7, with 7 bases fitting TRBD1. This CDR3 has 14 residues. Germline trimming cut 3 bases from V and 2 bases from J; bases unmatched to any gene: 7. The germline gives CDR1 DFQATT, CDR2 SNEGSKA (reference sequence). The chain's CDR3 is CSASGDSATYEQYF. CDR3 nucleotide sequence: TGCAGTGCTAGCGGGGACAGTGCTACCTACGAGCAGTACTTC.

The V gene is TRBV6-1, the J gene TRBJ2-5; perhaps TRBD1 as D (6 bases). V was trimmed by 5 bases and J by 2 bases, leaving 9 bases between them. CDR1 MNHNS and CDR2 SASEGT come from the germline V gene. The CDR3 contains 13 residues. The CDR3 here is CASSIGTQETQYF. The CDR3 DNA reads TGTGCCAGCAGTATCGGGACACAAGAGACCCAGTACTTC.

This clonotype was counted many times. This chain joins TRBV28 and TRBJ2-7; D possibly corresponds to TRBD2 (5 bases). CDR1 and CDR2 (germline): MDHEN, SYDVKM. V dropped 6 bases and J dropped 3 bases, with 9 bases sitting between them. This CDR3 has 12 residues. CDR3 sequence reads: CASSLLVYEQYF. The CDR3 DNA reads TGTGCCAGCAGCTTACTAGTCTACGAGCAGTACTTC.

Comments on this clonotype: At one of its ends the junction is not consistent with the germline gene, which may arise from a read error. The chain employs TRBV7-7 and TRBJ2-4; TRBD1 is a possible D gene (6 bases). The J call is in doubt because the DNA end fits TRBJ2-7 better. This CDR3 spans 14 amino acids. The germline V gene encodes CDR1 SSHAT and CDR2 FNYEAQ (reference sequence). CDR3 residues: CASSLAEQGYEQYF. CDR3 nucleotides: TGTGCTAGCAGCTTAGCAGAACAGGGCTACGAGCAGTACTTC.